These 18 T cell receptor beta chains came from one sample sequenced in a study of blood T cells in healthy people across ages. It was with a sample-barcoded 5' primer and a J-beta primer mix that a second PCR of about 6 to 12 cycles was run. TCRdb re-derived calls from the 5' RACE reads in MiXCR, one entry per CDR3 protein. The sample comprises 380,000 or so distinct CDR3 sequences, 50% to 60% of which are singletons, and under 65% rests with the top ten. Specimen: blood. The receptor set was obtained from a man between 60 and 70 years old in good health.

In its sample, this clonotype was seen a few times. The J gene is TRBJ2-3, the V gene TRBV5-1; 7 bases fit TRBD1. J lost 11 bases, V lost 6 bases, and 15 bases had no gene match. CDR3 length: 14 residues. Germline CDR1 SGHRS, CDR2 YFSETQ. Here the CDR3 DNA reads TGCGCCAGCACCCTCACTACCGGCCCAGGGGGGCAGTATTTT. It yields the protein CASTLTTGPGGQYF.

This clonotype was seen a few times. This chain links TRBV28 with TRBJ2-4, with 14 positions matching TRBD2. The CDR3 covers 15 residues. Germline V gives CDR1 MDHEN, CDR2 SYDVKM. V was clipped by 6 bases and J by 13 bases; unmatched bases: 11. The CDR3 DNA reads TGTGCCAGCAGGGAACATCCGGGACTAGCGGGGGAGCAGTACTTC. This sequence encodes CASREHPGLAGEQYF.

The chain employs TRBV5-6 and TRBJ2-3, with D perhaps TRBD1 or TRBD2 (5 bases each). Germline CDR1 and CDR2: SGHDT and YYEEEE. The CDR3 spans 16 residues. V lost 3 bases and J 3 bases, leaving 17 bases between the germline ends. The CDR3 sequence: CASSWGFGTLTDTQYF. The CDR3 DNA is TGTGCCAGCAGCTGGGGGTTTGGGACCTTAACAGATACGCAGTATTTT.

This clonotype has just a few counts. V is TRBV6-5 and J is TRBJ1-2; TRBD1 might be the D (6 bases). The CDR3 sequence is 13 residues long. CDR1 MNHEY and CDR2 SVGAGI come from the germline V gene. Trimming left V 6 bases short and J 4 bases short, with 12 bases between. The CDR3 nucleotides are TGTGCCAGCAGCGCAGGGGACGCCTATGGCTACACCTTC. It translates to CASSAGDAYGYTF.

This clonotype was detected once. This chain joins TRBV20-1 and TRBJ2-7; 7 nucleotides match TRBD1. Germline trimming cut 7 bases from V and 4 bases from J; bases unmatched to any gene: 10. The CDR3 length is 13 residues. The germline gives CDR1 DFQATT, CDR2 SNEGSKA (reference sequence). The CDR3 loop reads CSVEQGTKYEQYF. DNA for the CDR3: TGCAGTGTCGAACAGGGGACCAAGTACGAGCAGTACTTC.

Points on this clonotype: One end of the junction does not line up with germline, which may come from a read error. The chain joins TRBV27 to TRBJ2-3; 11 positions match TRBD2. CDR1 MNHEY and CDR2 SMNVEV come from the germline V gene (reference sequence). CDR3 length: 16 residues. CDR3 in DNA: TGTGCCAGCAGTCGCAATAGCGGGGGGGGCACATATACGCAGTATTTT. Residues: CASSRNSGGGTYTQYF.

The V call is TRBV3-1, the J call TRBJ2-3; 10 nucleotides align to TRBD2. Unmatched junction bases numbered 8, after V lost 4 bases and J lost 4 bases. Germline CDR1 reads LGHDT; CDR2 reads YNNKEL (reference sequence). The CDR3 totals 16 residues. The CDR3 region has the DNA TGTGCCAGCAGCCGATTTTCCGGGACTAGCGCAGATACGCAGTATTTT. It is translated as CASSRFSGTSADTQYF.

This clonotype was found a few times. The chain joins TRBV27 to TRBJ2-4, with 9 bases matching TRBD2. The J call is in doubt because the DNA end fits TRBJ2-7 better. Germline assignment: CDR1 MNHEY and CDR2 SMNVEV (reference sequence). The CDR3 totals 13 residues. CDR3 region: CASAGLASFEQYF. CDR3 sequence (DNA): TGTGCCAGCGCGGGACTAGCCAGCTTCGAGCAGTACTTC.

The genes are TRBV12-3 or TRBV12-4 and TRBJ2-3; D could derive from TRBD1 or TRBD2 (7 bases each). The ends were cut back, 5 bases at V and 5 bases at J, with 14 bases in the middle. The CDR3 is 14 amino acids. DNA for the CDR3: TGTGCCAGCAGTAAACAGGGGAGGGAAGATACGCAGTATTTT. Amino acids: CASSKQGREDTQYF.

Regarding this clonotype: A much larger clonotype is one base distant, so this may be a read error. The chain couples TRBV2 to TRBJ2-1; no firm D call. The germline gives CDR1 SNHLY, CDR2 FYNNEI. V lost 4 bases to trimming and J lost 0 bases, with 13 bases between them. The CDR3 loop spans 16 amino acids. The CDR3 bases are TGTGCCAGCAGTGCAAGCGTTTTGAGCTCCTACAATGAGCAGTTCTTC. It is translated as CASSASVLSSYNEQFF.

This rearrangement joins TRBV29-1 to TRBJ1-2; maybe TRBD1 (5 bases). The germline V gene encodes CDR1 SQVTM and CDR2 ANQGSEA. Trimming stripped 4 bases from V and 10 bases from J, with 13 bases between. There are 11 residues in the CDR3. The CDR3 sequence: CSVGGADLYTF. CDR3 coding DNA: TGCAGCGTTGGAGGGGCAGACCTCTACACCTTC.

This rearrangement joins TRBV28 to TRBJ2-1; TRBD1 agrees at 7 bases. CDR1 MDHEN and CDR2 SYDVKM come from the germline V gene. The CDR3 contains 14 residues. V was pared by 7 bases and J by 10 bases, with 13 bases of the junction left unmatched. The CDR3: CASTTRRQGYEQFF. The CDR3 DNA reads as TGTGCCAGCACCACTCGTAGACAGGGCTACGAGCAGTTCTTC.

This clonotype has ten or more counts. The chain is built from TRBV7-2 and TRBJ2-1, with 13 bases that match TRBD2. Germline V gives CDR1 SGHTA, CDR2 FQGNSA. The CDR3 covers 15 residues. The ends lost 5 bases at V and 7 bases at J; junction bases unmatched: 5. In DNA form, the CDR3 reads TGTGCCAGCAGCCTTGGGACTAGCGGGATTAATGAGCAGTTCTTC. The encoded protein is CASSLGTSGINEQFF.

This sequence joins TRBV6-5 and TRBJ2-3; 13 positions agree with TRBD2. The CDR3 runs to 14 residues. Trimming took 4 bases from V and 8 from J; bases not matched to a gene: 3. Germline V gene lookup returns CDR1 MNHEY and CDR2 SVGAGI. The CDR3 protein is CASSSTSGGLTQYF. CDR3 in DNA: TGTGCCAGCAGTTCGACTAGCGGGGGGCTTACGCAGTATTTT.

This clonotype has more than one count but fewer than ten. The chain employs TRBV28 and TRBJ2-3, with D tentatively TRBD2 (5 bases). V was cut by 2 bases and J by 0 bases, with 12 bases left in between. The CDR3 totals 16 residues. Germline V gives CDR1 MDHEN, CDR2 SYDVKM. CDR3 DNA sequence: TGTGCCAGCAGTTTAGCTAGCAGAACTAGCACAGATACGCAGTATTTT. It translates to CASSLASRTSTDTQYF.

The rearrangement links TRBV11-2 to TRBJ2-4; tentatively, D is TRBD2 (6 bases). Germline V gives CDR1 SGHAT, CDR2 FQNNGV. Between the trimmed V and J ends, which lost 4 bases and 3 bases, there was a span of 19 bases. This CDR3 region has 17 residues. The CDR3 reads CASSSGVGVRGKNIQYF. The DNA for the CDR3 is TGTGCCAGCAGCTCGGGGGTGGGGGTGCGGGGCAAAAACATTCAGTACTTC. Full variable domain (missing parts from reference TRBV11-2 and TRBJ2-4): EAGVAQSPRYKIIEKRQSVAFWCNPISGHATLYWYQQILGQGPKLLIQFQNNGVVDDSQLPKDRFSAERLKGVDSTLKIQPAKLEDSAVYLCASSSGVGVRGKNIQYFGAGTRLSVL.

This clonotype was counted many times. The chain carries TRBV27 and TRBJ2-7, with D perhaps TRBD2 (5 bases). Germline V CDR1 and CDR2: MNHEY, SMNVEV (reference sequence). This CDR3 comprises 13 residues. V lost 3 bases and J 7 bases, leaving 13 bases between the germline ends. CDR3 sequence: CASSFTLAGEQYF. Written as DNA, the CDR3 is TGTGCCAGCAGTTTTACGCTAGCCGGGGAGCAGTACTTC.

J is TRBJ1-1 and V is TRBV5-1, with a possible D match to TRBD1 (5 bases). Germline V gene data show CDR1 as SGHRS and CDR2 as YFSETQ. V lost 4 bases, J lost 4 bases, and 17 bases lay in between. The length of the CDR3 is 15 residues. The CDR3 protein is CASSPWGRGATEAFF. CDR3 DNA sequence: TGCGCCAGCAGCCCGTGGGGGAGAGGGGCCACTGAAGCTTTCTTT.